One and the same sample provided the 12 T cell receptor beta chains below, sequenced in a study of a mutant IDH1 vaccine in newly diagnosed glioma. No antigen has been identified for these receptors. Time point reported: week 23, last vaccination. Each dose of the vaccine consisted of 300 ug of mutant IDH1 20-mer peptide, with topical imiquimod. The table came from immunoSEQ multiplex PCR; TCRdb's copy has only in-frame clones and leaves some out. The sample lists tens of thousands of clones, 80% occurring once. The sample here was PBMCs, taken from a glioma patient whose treatment included an IDH1 peptide vaccine. The receptors derive from a man in his forties or fifties with glioma.

The CDR3 nucleotides read TGCGCCAGCAGTGAGTCTCAGGCCTCCGAGTACTTC. Residues: CASSESQASEYF. The gene calls are TRBV10-2 and TRBJ2-5; D is uncertain. The germline gives CDR1 WSHSY, CDR2 SAAADI. The V end was cut by 0 bases, the J end by 12 bases, with 11 bases between. CDR3 size: 12 residues.

This clone was recorded once. The chain recombines TRBV2 with TRBJ2-1, with 9 bases that match TRBD2. The CDR3 is 13 amino acids. After removal of 6 bases from V and 6 bases from J, the junction contained 3 bases not matched to a gene. Germline CDR1 and CDR2: SNHLY and FYNNEI. For the CDR3, the DNA is TGTGCCAGCAGCCGGGGACTAGCCAATGAGCAGTTCTTC. This translates into CASSRGLANEQFF. The whole variable domain, remainder taken from reference TRBV2 and TRBJ2-1, is EPEVTQTPSHQVTQMGQEVILRCVPISNHLYFYWYRQILGQKVEFLVSFYNNEISEKSEIFDDQFSVERPDGSNFTLKIRSTKLEDSAMYFCASSRGLANEQFFGPGTRLTVL.

The chain is built from TRBV7-3 and TRBJ2-7, with D perhaps TRBD2 (6 bases). The ends were cut back, 5 bases at V and 6 bases at J, with 11 bases in the middle. Germline V gene sequence: CDR1 SGHTA, CDR2 FQGTGA. This CDR3 region has 12 residues. CDR3 sequence: CASSRAGGEQYF. The CDR3, as DNA: TGTGCCAGCAGCCGAGCGGGCGGCGAGCAGTACTTC.

The genes are TRBV6-5 and TRBJ1-5; 7 positions match TRBD1. Germline assignment: CDR1 MNHEY and CDR2 SVGAGI. This CDR3 is built from 13 residues. V trimming: 5 bases; J trimming: 9 bases; junction bases outside the gene matches: 7. DNA for the CDR3: TGTGCCAGCAGTCAACAGGGGAAAGGGCCCCAGCATTTT. Translated: CASSQQGKGPQHF.

The chain is built from TRBV5-6 and TRBJ2-7; possibly TRBD1 or TRBD2 for D (5 bases each). CDR3 length equals 16 residues. Looked up from germline, CDR1 is SGHDT and CDR2 is YYEEEE. V was trimmed by 6 bases and J by 4 bases, leaving 23 bases between them. The CDR3 DNA follows: TGTGCCAGCACCAATCGGGGCCTGAGAGCCCGGTACGAGCAGTACTTC. It encodes CASTNRGLRARYEQYF.

V is TRBV2 and J is TRBJ1-4; possible D gene TRBD1, 5 bases. The V end lost 6 bases, the J end lost 7 bases, and 15 bases lay between the germline ends. Per germline, CDR1 SNHLY and CDR2 FYNNEI. The CDR3 is 14 residues long. The CDR3 DNA sequence: TGTGCCAGCAGGGACCCGGGGCACAGTGAAAAACTGTTTTTT. Protein sequence: CASRDPGHSEKLFF.

This sequence joins TRBV29-1 and TRBJ1-1; unclear D gene. Between the trimmed V and J ends, which lost 3 bases and 1 base, there was a span of 3 bases. Germline CDR1 is SQVTM and CDR2 is ANQGSEA. The CDR3 totals 11 residues. DNA for the CDR3: TGCAGCGTTGACCAGAACACTGAAGCTTTCTTT. Translated, it gives CSVDQNTEAFF.

The genes are TRBV15 and TRBJ1-2; D might be TRBD1 (5 bases). V lost 4 bases and J 4 bases, leaving 16 bases between the germline ends. This CDR3 is 15 amino acids long. CDR1 and CDR2 (germline): LNHNV, YYDKDF (reference sequence). The CDR3 nucleotides read TGTGCCACCAGCACCTCTGGCAGGGTTCTCTATGGCTACACCTTC. This codes for CATSTSGRVLYGYTF.

A few counts support this clone. The V and J genes are TRBV29-1 and TRBJ1-1; D not certain. The CDR3 contains 11 residues. Trimming took off 5 bases at V and 0 bases at J, with 4 bases between the two ends. Germline CDR1 SQVTM, CDR2 ANQGSEA. The CDR3 loop is CSVRMNTEAFF. As DNA, the CDR3 is TGCAGCGTTAGGATGAACACTGAAGCTTTCTTT.

This rearrangement joins TRBV10-2 to TRBJ2-7; D is unresolved. The germline V gene encodes CDR1 WSHSY and CDR2 SAAADI. The CDR3 has 13 amino acids. Between the trimmed V and J ends, which lost 2 bases and 2 bases, there was a span of 7 bases. The CDR3 is CASSEGTTYEQYF. As DNA, the CDR3 is TGCGCCAGCAGTGAGGGAACAACCTACGAGCAGTACTTC.

V is TRBV29-1 and J is TRBJ1-5; no clear D. Between the trimmed V and J ends, which lost 8 bases and 1 base, there was a span of 6 bases. CDR3 length: 11 amino acids. Germline V CDR1 and CDR2: SQVTM, ANQGSEA. CDR3 in DNA: TGCAGCTTGGGCAGCAATCAGCCCCAGCATTTT. Protein: CSLGSNQPQHF.

This clone is medium-sized (0.01 to 0.1%) within its sample. This chain links TRBV5-6 with TRBJ2-1, with TRBD1 matching 11 bases. CDR3 length: 17 residues. Germline V gene sequence: CDR1 SGHDT, CDR2 YYEEEE. Trimming at V came to 4 bases and at J to 0 bases, leaving 6 bases not matched to a gene. CDR3 sequence reads: CASSGGQGASSYNEQFF. Written as DNA, the CDR3 is TGTGCCAGCAGCGGTGGACAGGGGGCTTCCTCCTACAATGAGCAGTTCTTC.